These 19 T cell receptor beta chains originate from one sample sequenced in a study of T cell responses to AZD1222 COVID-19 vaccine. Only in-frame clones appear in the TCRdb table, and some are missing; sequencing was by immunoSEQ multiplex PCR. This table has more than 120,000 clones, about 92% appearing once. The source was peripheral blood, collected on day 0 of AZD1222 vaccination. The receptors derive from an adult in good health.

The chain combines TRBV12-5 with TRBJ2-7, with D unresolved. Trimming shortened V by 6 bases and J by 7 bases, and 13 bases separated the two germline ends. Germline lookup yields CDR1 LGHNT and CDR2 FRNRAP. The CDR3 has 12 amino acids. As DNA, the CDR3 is TGTGCTAGTGGACTGGACCCCTTGGAGCAGTACTTC. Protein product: CASGLDPLEQYF.

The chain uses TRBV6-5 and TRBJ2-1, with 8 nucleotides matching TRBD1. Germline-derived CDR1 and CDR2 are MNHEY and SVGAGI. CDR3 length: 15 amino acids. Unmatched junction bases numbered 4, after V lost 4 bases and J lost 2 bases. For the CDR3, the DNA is TGTGCCAGCAGTTTAAGGACAGGGACCTACAATGAGCAGTTCTTC. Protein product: CASSLRTGTYNEQFF.

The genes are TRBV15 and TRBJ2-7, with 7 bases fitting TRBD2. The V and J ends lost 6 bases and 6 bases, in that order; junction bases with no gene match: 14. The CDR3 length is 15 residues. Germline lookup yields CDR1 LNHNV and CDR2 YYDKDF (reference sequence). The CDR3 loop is CATSKRDAQSGEQYF. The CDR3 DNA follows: TGTGCCACCAGTAAGCGGGACGCCCAGAGCGGCGAGCAGTACTTC. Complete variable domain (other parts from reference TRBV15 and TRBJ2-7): DAMVIQNPRYQVTQFGKPVTLSCSQTLNHNVMYWYQQKSSQAPKLLFHYYDKDFNNEADTPDNFQSRRPNTSFCFLDIRSPGLGDTAMYLCATSKRDAQSGEQYFGPGTRLTVT.

CDR3 sequence (DNA): TGTGCCAGCAGCTTGGGGGCCGGGACCGCAGGTATACCCCTCCACTTT. This encodes CASSLGAGTAGIPLHF. J is TRBJ1-6 and V is TRBV5-6, with a weak D call TRBD1 (5 bases). This CDR3 has 16 residues. Trimming stripped 0 bases from V and 12 bases from J, with 19 bases between. The germline CDR1 and CDR2 sequences are SGHDT and YYEEEE.

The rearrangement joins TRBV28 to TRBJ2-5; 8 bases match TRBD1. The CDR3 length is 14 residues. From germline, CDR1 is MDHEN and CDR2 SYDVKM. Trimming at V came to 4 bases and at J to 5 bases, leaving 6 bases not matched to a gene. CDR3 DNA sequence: TGTGCCAGCAGTTCCCCCAGGGGGCGGGAGACCCAGTACTTC. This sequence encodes CASSSPRGRETQYF.

CDR3 DNA sequence: TGTGCCAGCAGTAACACAGATACGCAGTATTTT. Amino acid sequence: CASSNTDTQYF. The chain couples TRBV6-2 or TRBV6-3 to TRBJ2-3; the D is unclear. The germline CDR1 and CDR2 sequences are MNHEY and SVGEGT. Trimming stripped 5 bases from V and 2 bases from J, with 2 bases between. This CDR3 region has 11 residues.

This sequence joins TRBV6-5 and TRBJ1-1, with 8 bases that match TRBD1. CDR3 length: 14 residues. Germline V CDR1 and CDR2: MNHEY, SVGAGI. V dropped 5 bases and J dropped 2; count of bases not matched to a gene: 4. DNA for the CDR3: TGTGCCAGCAGTCAACAGGGGGACAACACTGAAGCTTTCTTT. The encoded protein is CASSQQGDNTEAFF.

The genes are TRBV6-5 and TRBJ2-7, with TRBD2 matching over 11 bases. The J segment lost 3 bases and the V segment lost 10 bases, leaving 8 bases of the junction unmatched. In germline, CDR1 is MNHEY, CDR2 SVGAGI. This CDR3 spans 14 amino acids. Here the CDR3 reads CATKTGLADYEQYF. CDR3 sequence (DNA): TGTGCCACTAAAACGGGACTAGCGGACTACGAGCAGTACTTC.

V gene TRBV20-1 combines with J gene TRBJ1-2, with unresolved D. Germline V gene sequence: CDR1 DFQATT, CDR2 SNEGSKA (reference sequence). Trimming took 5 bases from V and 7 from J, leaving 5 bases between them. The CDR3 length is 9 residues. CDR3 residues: CSAPPGYTF. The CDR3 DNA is TGCAGTGCTCCCCCTGGCTACACCTTC.

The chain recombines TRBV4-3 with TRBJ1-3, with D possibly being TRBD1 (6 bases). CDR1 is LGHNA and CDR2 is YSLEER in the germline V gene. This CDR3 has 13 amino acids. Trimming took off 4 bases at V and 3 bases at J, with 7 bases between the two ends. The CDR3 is CASSPGVGNTIYF. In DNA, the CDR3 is TGCGCCAGCAGCCCAGGGGTTGGAAACACCATATATTTT.

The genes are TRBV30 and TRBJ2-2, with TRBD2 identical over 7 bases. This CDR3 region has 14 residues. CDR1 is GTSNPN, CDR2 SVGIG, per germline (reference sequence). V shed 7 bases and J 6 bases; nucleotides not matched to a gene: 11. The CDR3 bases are TGTGCCTTGGACCGGGGGGTTTTCGCCGGGGAGCTGTTTTTT. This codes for CALDRGVFAGELFF.

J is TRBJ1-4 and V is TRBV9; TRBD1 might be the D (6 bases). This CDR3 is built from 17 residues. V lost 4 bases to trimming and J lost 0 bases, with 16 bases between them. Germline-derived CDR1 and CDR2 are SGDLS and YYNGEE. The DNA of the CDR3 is TGTGCCAGCAGCTCACAGGGCCGGGCCCCAACTAATGAAAAACTGTTTTTT. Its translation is CASSSQGRAPTNEKLFF.

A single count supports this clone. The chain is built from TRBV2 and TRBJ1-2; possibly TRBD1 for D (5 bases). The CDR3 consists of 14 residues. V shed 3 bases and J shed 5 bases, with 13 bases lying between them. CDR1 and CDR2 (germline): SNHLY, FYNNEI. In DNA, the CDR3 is TGTGCCAGCAGTGAGCGCCGAGCAGGGTATGGCTACACCTTC. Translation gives CASSERRAGYGYTF.

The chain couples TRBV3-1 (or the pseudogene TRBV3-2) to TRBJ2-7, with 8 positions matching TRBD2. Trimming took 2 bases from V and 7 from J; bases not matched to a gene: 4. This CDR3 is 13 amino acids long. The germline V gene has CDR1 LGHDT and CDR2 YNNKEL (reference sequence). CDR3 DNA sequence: TGTGCCAGCAGCCAAAGCGGGAGCGGGGAGCAGTACTTC. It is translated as CASSQSGSGEQYF.

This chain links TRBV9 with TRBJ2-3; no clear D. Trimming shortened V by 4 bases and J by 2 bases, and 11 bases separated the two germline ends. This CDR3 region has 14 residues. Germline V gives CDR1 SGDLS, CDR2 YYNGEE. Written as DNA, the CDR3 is TGTGCCAGCAGCCCCGATACCCTCACAGATACGCAGTATTTT. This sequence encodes CASSPDTLTDTQYF.

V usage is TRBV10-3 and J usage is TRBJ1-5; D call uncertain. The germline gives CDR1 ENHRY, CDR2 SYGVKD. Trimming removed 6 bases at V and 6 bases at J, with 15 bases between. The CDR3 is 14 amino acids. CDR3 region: CAIRDPQSGQPQHF. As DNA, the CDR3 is TGTGCCATCAGGGACCCCCAATCGGGTCAGCCCCAGCATTTT.

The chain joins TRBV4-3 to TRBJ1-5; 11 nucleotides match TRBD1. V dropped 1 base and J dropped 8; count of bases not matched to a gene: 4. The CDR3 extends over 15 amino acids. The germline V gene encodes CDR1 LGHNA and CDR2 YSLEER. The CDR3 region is CASSQGTGGMEPQHF. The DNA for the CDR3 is TGCGCCAGCAGCCAAGGGACAGGGGGCATGGAGCCCCAGCATTTT.

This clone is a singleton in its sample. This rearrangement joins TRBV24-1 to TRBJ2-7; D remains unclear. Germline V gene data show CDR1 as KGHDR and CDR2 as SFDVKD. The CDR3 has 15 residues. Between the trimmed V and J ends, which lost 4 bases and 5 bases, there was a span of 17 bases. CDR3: CATSERSYEAHEQYF. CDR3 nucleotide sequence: TGTGCCACCAGTGAGAGGTCCTACGAAGCACACGAGCAGTACTTC.

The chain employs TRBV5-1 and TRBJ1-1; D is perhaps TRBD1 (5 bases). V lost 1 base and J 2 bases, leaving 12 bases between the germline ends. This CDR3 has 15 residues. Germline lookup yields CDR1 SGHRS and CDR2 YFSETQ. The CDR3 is CASSLSGEGNTEAFF. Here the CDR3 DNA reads TGCGCCAGCAGCTTGTCGGGGGAGGGAAACACTGAAGCTTTCTTT. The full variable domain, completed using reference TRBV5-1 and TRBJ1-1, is KAGVTQTPRYLIKTRGQQVTLSCSPISGHRSVSWYQQTPGQGLQFLFEYFSETQRNKGNFPGRFSGRQFSNSRSEMNVSTLELGDSALYLCASSLSGEGNTEAFFGQGTRLTVV.